Sequencing of this T cell receptor (beta chain) was carried out in a study of monozygotic twins with inflammatory bowel disease. The CDR3 is 14 residues long. Germline loops: CDR1 SEHNR, CDR2 FQNEAQ (reference sequence). The template-switching step introduced UMIs that carried a 6-nucleotide sample barcode. Two nested PCRs, of 16 and 9 cycles, processed TCRalpha and TCRbeta cDNA. TCRdb reworked the 5' RACE reads into one entry per CDR3 protein, no DNA. The sample features approximately 400,000 distinct CDR3 sequences, with about 2.6% in its top ten. The clonotype was recovered from a human donor with ulcerative colitis or Crohn's disease, or a healthy co-twin of an affected twin (not recorded which). The chain combines TRBV7-9 with TRBJ1-4; the D gene TCRdb calls, TRBD1, cannot be checked with no DNA. Sequenced material: blood. The CDR3 spells CASSPGMANEKLFF.